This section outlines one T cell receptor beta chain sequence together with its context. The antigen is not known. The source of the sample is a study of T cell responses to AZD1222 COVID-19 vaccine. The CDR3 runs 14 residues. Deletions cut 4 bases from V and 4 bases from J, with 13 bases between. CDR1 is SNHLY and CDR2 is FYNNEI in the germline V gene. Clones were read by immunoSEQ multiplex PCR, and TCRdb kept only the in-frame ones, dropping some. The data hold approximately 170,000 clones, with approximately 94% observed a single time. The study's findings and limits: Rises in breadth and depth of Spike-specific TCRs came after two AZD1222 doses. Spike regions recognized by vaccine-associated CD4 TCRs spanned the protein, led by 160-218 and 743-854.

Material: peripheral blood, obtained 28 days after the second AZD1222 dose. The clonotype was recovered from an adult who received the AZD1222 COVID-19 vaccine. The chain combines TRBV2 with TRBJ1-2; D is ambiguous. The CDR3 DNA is TGTGCCAGCAGTGTAAGATTTCGTGGCTATGGCTACACCTTC. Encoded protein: CASSVRFRGYGYTF.